Following are 3 T cell receptor beta chains from one sample sequenced in a study of cytomegalovirus exposure and HLA in healthy donors. PCR was performed using 60 Vbeta and 13 Jbeta primers. The data were produced by immunoSEQ multiplex PCR, yet TCRdb's version contains in-frame clones alone and is incomplete. The sample lists about 120,000 clones, 65% to 90% occurring once. Sequencing was performed on PBMCs. The receptors stem from a woman aged 25 to 39 in good health and CMV-seronegative.

J is TRBJ2-5 and V is TRBV5-5, with TRBD1 as a possible D gene (6 bases). The CDR3 totals 13 residues. Trimming pared 0 bases from V and 5 bases from J, leaving 8 bases between. CDR1 and CDR2 (germline): SGHKS, YYEKEE (reference sequence). The CDR3 here is CASSLGGPETQYF. Written as DNA, the CDR3 is TGTGCCAGCAGCTTGGGGGGGCCCGAGACCCAGTACTTC.

This clone has a handful of counts. The chain combines TRBV2 with TRBJ2-3, with 13 bases fitting TRBD2. V was clipped by 4 bases and J by 0 bases; unmatched bases: 4. This CDR3 is built from 17 residues. Germline values: CDR1 SNHLY, CDR2 FYNNEI. CDR3 region: CASSAGTSGTSTDTQYF. In DNA, the CDR3 is TGTGCCAGCAGTGCGGGGACTAGCGGGACTAGCACAGATACGCAGTATTTT.

V is TRBV18 and J is TRBJ2-2, with 9 bases matching TRBD2. Germline V gives CDR1 KGHSH, CDR2 LQKENI. The trim removed 4 bases at V and 0 bases at J, leaving 3 bases unmatched. CDR3 length equals 16 residues. The CDR3 protein is CASSHQREANTGELFF. CDR3 in DNA: TGTGCCAGCTCACACCAGCGGGAGGCGAACACCGGGGAGCTGTTTTTT.